This entry lists 21 T cell receptor beta chains sequenced from one sample in a study of PD-L1 blockade in urothelial cancer. Clones were sequenced by immunoSEQ multiplex PCR, and TCRdb holds only the in-frame ones, with some missing. The table shows tens of thousands of clones, with over 75% occurring only once. The sample was PBMCs, taken around atezolizumab (anti-PD-L1) treatment. Receptors were obtained from a man aged 40-49 years with urothelial cancer.

The chain carries TRBV6-5 and TRBJ1-5; 9 bases fit TRBD1. V gave up 10 bases and J gave up 5 bases; unmatched junction bases: 9. CDR3 size: 14 residues. Germline CDR1 and CDR2: MNHEY and SVGAGI. The CDR3 coding sequence is TGTGCCACCAGAGACAGGGGGTTAGATCAGCCCCAGCATTTT. It encodes CATRDRGLDQPQHF.

This clone was counted once. This chain links TRBV27 with TRBJ1-4; D not resolved. Germline V gene sequence: CDR1 MNHEY, CDR2 SMNVEV (reference sequence). CDR3 length: 13 residues. Trimming removed 5 bases from V and 8 bases from J, with 12 bases in between. The DNA for the CDR3 is TGTGCCAGCAGTGCAGGATCTTGGGAAAAACTGTTTTTT. Translating it yields CASSAGSWEKLFF.

The rearrangement uses TRBV5-6 and TRBJ2-1; D is unresolved. Germline CDR1 SGHDT, CDR2 YYEEEE. The V end lost 6 bases, the J end lost 0 bases, and 10 bases lay between the germline ends. The CDR3 runs to 14 residues. The CDR3: CASTLPSSYNEQFF. The CDR3 bases are TGTGCCAGCACCCTACCCTCCTCCTACAATGAGCAGTTCTTC.

The chain couples TRBV13 to TRBJ2-7, with 9 bases matching TRBD2. Germline-derived CDR1 and CDR2 are PRHDT and FYEKMQ (reference sequence). This CDR3 has 15 residues. Trimming at V came to 5 bases and at J to 5 bases, leaving 10 bases not matched to a gene. The CDR3 bases are TGTGCCAGCAGCCCCCTCCTAGCGGGATTCGACGAGCAGTACTTC. Its translation: CASSPLLAGFDEQYF.

The rearrangement links TRBV5-1 to TRBJ1-1; a weak D match, TRBD1 (6 bases). V was trimmed by 0 bases and J by 4 bases, leaving 16 bases between them. The germline gives CDR1 SGHRS, CDR2 YFSETQ. The CDR3 loop spans 16 amino acids. The CDR3 region is CASSLVPGQSSTEAFF. The CDR3 region has the DNA TGCGCCAGCAGCTTGGTTCCAGGACAGAGTAGCACTGAAGCTTTCTTT.

The chain couples TRBV7-9 to TRBJ2-7; TRBD2 is a possible D gene (5 bases). CDR3 size: 13 residues. The V and J ends lost 4 bases and 2 bases respectively, with 9 bases between them. Germline V gene lookup returns CDR1 SEHNR and CDR2 FQNEAQ (reference sequence). The CDR3 nucleotides read TGTGCCAGCAGCTCACGGGATGCCTACGAGCAGTACTTC. Its translation: CASSSRDAYEQYF.

CDR3 sequence reads: CASSQSSSGPQPQHF. CDR3 in DNA: TGTGCCAGCAGCCAATCGTCGTCAGGGCCTCAGCCCCAGCATTTT. This sequence joins TRBV4-2 and TRBJ1-5, with D tentatively TRBD1 (5 bases). The germline CDR1 and CDR2 sequences are LGHNA and YNFKEQ. V dropped 2 bases and J dropped 6 bases, with 14 bases sitting between them. CDR3 length: 15 amino acids.

The V call is TRBV30, the J call TRBJ2-4; D possibly corresponds to TRBD1 (6 bases). CDR3 length: 19 residues. The germline CDR1 and CDR2 sequences are GTSNPN and SVGIG (reference sequence). V shed 1 base and J shed 8 bases, with 30 bases lying between them. The CDR3 nucleotides read TGTGCCTGGAGTGGTCTTAGGTCAACAGGGTCCAATGAAGTGTACATTCAGTACTTC. Amino acids: CAWSGLRSTGSNEVYIQYF.

This clone is judged medium-sized (0.01 to 0.1%). The chain is built from TRBV11-2 and TRBJ2-1, with TRBD2 matching over 12 bases. The CDR3 sequence is 18 residues long. V shed 4 bases, J shed 2 bases, and the junction held 9 bases outside the gene matches. Germline CDR1 SGHAT, CDR2 FQNNGV. CDR3 bases: TGTGCCAGCAGCTCTCCCCGGACTAGCGGGAAACCCTACAATGAGCAGTTCTTC. Encoded protein: CASSSPRTSGKPYNEQFF.

This clone was counted once. The rearrangement joins TRBV6-1 to TRBJ1-1, with a weak D call TRBD1 (5 bases). The CDR3 has 12 residues. Germline CDR1 MNHNS, CDR2 SASEGT. Trimming left V 7 bases short and J 5 bases short, with 11 bases between. CDR3 sequence reads: CASTRAGTEAFF. The CDR3 region has the DNA TGTGCCAGCACCCGCGCAGGGACTGAAGCTTTCTTT.

About this clone itself: One end of the junction fails to match germline, which may point to a read error. The chain combines TRBV28 with TRBJ1-2; possible D gene TRBD1, 5 bases. Germline assignment: CDR1 MDHEN and CDR2 SYDVKM. There are 13 residues in the CDR3. CDR3 loop: CASTKGRVYAYTF. CDR3 nucleotides: TGTGCCAGCACCAAAGGCAGGGTGTATGCCTACACCTTC.

The chain joins TRBV11-3 to TRBJ2-3, with D hard to call. Per the germline V gene, CDR1 is SGHNT and CDR2 is YENEEA. V was clipped by 5 bases and J by 5 bases, with 8 bases between them. This CDR3 contains 12 residues. CDR3 bases: TGTGCCAGCAGCAACCGACTAGATACGCAGTATTTT. The encoded protein is CASSNRLDTQYF. Combining the CDR3 with reference TRBV11-3 and TRBJ2-3 gives the whole variable domain EAGVVQSPRYKIIEKKQPVAFWCNPISGHNTLYWYLQNLGQGPELLIRYENEEAVDDSQLPKDRFSAERLKGVDSTLKIQPAELGDSAVYLCASSNRLDTQYFGPGTRLTVL.

The chain has TRBV6-5 and TRBJ2-7, with TRBD1 identical over 11 bases. J was trimmed by 1 base and V by 5 bases; bases with no gene match: 4. The CDR3 has 15 residues. Germline CDR1 and CDR2: MNHEY and SVGAGI. CDR3 coding DNA: TGTGCCAGCAGTCCCGGGACAGGGGGGTCCTACGAGCAGTACTTC. Encoded protein: CASSPGTGGSYEQYF.

The gene calls are TRBV4-2 and TRBJ1-2, with D possibly TRBD1 on 6 matching bases. V lost 2 bases to trimming and J lost 1 base, with 11 bases between them. Germline lookup yields CDR1 LGHNA and CDR2 YNFKEQ. The CDR3 loop spans 15 amino acids. The CDR3 loop is CASSQFTGSNYGYTF. CDR3 bases: TGTGCCAGCAGCCAATTTACAGGGAGTAACTATGGCTACACCTTC.

This sequence joins TRBV7-3 and TRBJ2-1; D might be TRBD2 (5 bases). The CDR3 has 13 amino acids. V lost 5 bases and J 2 bases, leaving 7 bases between the germline ends. Germline V CDR1 and CDR2: SGHTA, FQGTGA. The CDR3 reads CASSRGPYNEQFF. CDR3 nucleotide sequence: TGTGCCAGCAGCCGGGGTCCCTACAATGAGCAGTTCTTC.

A few counts support this clone. The chain employs TRBV7-9 and TRBJ2-2; D is uncertain. The CDR3 contains 14 residues. The V end lost 4 bases, the J end lost 5 bases, and 11 bases lay between the germline ends. The germline gives CDR1 SEHNR, CDR2 FQNEAQ (reference sequence). CDR3 DNA: TGTGCCAGCAGCTCCCACGGAGAAACCGGGGAGCTGTTTTTT. It translates to CASSSHGETGELFF.

The chain has TRBV11-2 and TRBJ1-1; D not certain. Germline V CDR1 and CDR2: SGHAT, FQNNGV. The V and J ends lost 3 bases and 3 bases respectively, with 8 bases between them. The CDR3 has 13 amino acids. The CDR3 loop reads CASSFTEDTEAFF. DNA for the CDR3: TGTGCCAGCAGCTTCACGGAGGACACTGAAGCTTTCTTT.

The V call is TRBV4-1, the J call TRBJ2-4; no clear D gene. The germline gives CDR1 MGHRA, CDR2 YSYEKL. The ends were cut back, 0 bases at V and 10 bases at J, with 13 bases in the middle. The CDR3 runs 14 residues. The CDR3 loop is CASSQDPQAKIQYF. Written as DNA, the CDR3 is TGCGCCAGCAGCCAAGATCCCCAAGCCAAAATTCAGTACTTC.

The rearrangement joins TRBV7-9 to TRBJ1-4, with 9 bases that match TRBD1. This CDR3 is 14 amino acids long. J was trimmed by 6 bases and V by 5 bases; bases with no gene match: 4. From germline, CDR1 is SEHNR and CDR2 FQNEAQ (reference sequence). CDR3 coding DNA: TGTGCCAGCAGCCTCGGGACAGGGCATGAAAAACTGTTTTTT. Its translation is CASSLGTGHEKLFF. The full variable domain, in which reference TRBV7-9 and TRBJ1-4 provide the parts outside the CDR3, is DTGVSQNPRHKITKRGQNVTFRCDPISEHNRLYWYRQTLGQGPEFLTYFQNEAQLEKSRLLSDRFSAERPKGSFSTLEIQRTEQGDSAMYLCASSLGTGHEKLFFGSGTQLSVL.

The chain joins TRBV27 to TRBJ1-2; maybe TRBD1 (6 bases). V shed 0 bases and J shed 7 bases, with 9 bases lying between them. Germline CDR1 MNHEY, CDR2 SMNVEV (reference sequence). CDR3 length: 13 residues. The CDR3 DNA reads TGTGCCAGCAGTTTATCCACAGGGAGTGGCTACACCTTC. Protein sequence: CASSLSTGSGYTF.

The V gene is TRBV19, the J gene TRBJ2-7; D is possibly TRBD1 (6 bases). The CDR3 runs 13 residues. The V gene's germline CDR1 is LNHDA and CDR2 SQIVND (reference sequence). Trimming stripped 5 bases from V and 4 bases from J, with 12 bases between. CDR3 loop: CASSPGQQYEQYF. The CDR3 DNA follows: TGTGCCAGTAGTCCCGGACAGCAATACGAGCAGTACTTC.